The subject of this entry is one T cell receptor beta chain. Antigen specificity is unknown. The CDR3 has 12 residues. Trimming took off 6 bases at V and 4 bases at J, with 9 bases between the two ends. Germline V gene lookup returns CDR1 SGHNT and CDR2 YENEEA. The entry originates in a study of cytotoxic CD8 clonotypes in ibrutinib-treated CLL. With sequencing, the targeted depth ranged from 1 in 200,000 to 1 in 1 million T cells. Libraries were prepared by immunoSEQ multiplex PCR; TCRdb keeps only in-frame clonotypes and omits some of them. The repertoire includes some 150,000 clones, roughly 77% of them detected once, and 28% sits in the top ten. Findings and limits, study-wide: Higher clonality was seen at ibrutinib response and a return toward baseline at progression.

TCR beta libraries used about 2.2 micrograms of genomic DNA from cryopreserved PBMCs. The rearrangement links TRBV11-3 to TRBJ2-5; D is possibly TRBD2 (5 bases). The source was PBMCs, collected after 12 months of ibrutinib treatment. This TCR derives from a human donor with chronic lymphocytic leukemia. In nucleotides, the CDR3 is TGTGCCAGCAGTTTGGGGAGAGAGACCCAGTACTTC. Translating gives CASSLGRETQYF.